The rows below give T cell receptor beta chains drawn from one sample of a study of spatial heterogeneity in lung cancer. One entry per CDR3 protein results from TCRdb running MiXCR on the 5' RACE reads. Of roughly 8,500 distinct CDR3 sequences in the sample, 6.5% to 8% are singletons; the top ten hold less than 35%. Specimen: PBMCs, collected at surgery. Source of these receptors: a female donor with early-stage non-small cell lung cancer. Both conserved end residues are part of each CDR3. D genes are given only for firm matches. The size of a clone is reported for some rows only, either as once, few or many, or as a class for expanded clones.

clone size	V gene	D gene	J gene	CDR3 length	CDR3 protein	CDR3 DNA
few	TRBV10-3	TRBD1	TRBJ1-1	19	CAISEPSRQGTLSRTEAFF	TGTGCCATCAGTGAGCCGAGTCGACAGGGGACCCTGAGTCGGACTGAAGCTTTCTTT
few	TRBV11-3	TRBD2	TRBJ2-3	14	CASTAGGSTDTQYF	TGTGCCAGCACCGCGGGGGGCAGCACAGATACGCAGTATTTT
medium-sized	TRBV11-2	NA	TRBJ2-7	13	CASSLNLGGEQYF	TGTGCCAGCAGCTTAAACCTAGGAGGCGAGCAGTACTTC
NA	TRBV28	NA	TRBJ1-3	14	CASSLFGAGNTIYF	TGTGCCAGCAGTTTGTTTGGGGCTGGAAACACCATATATTTT
many	TRBV3-1	NA	TRBJ2-5	16	CASSPWEGAVEETQYF	TGTGCCAGCAGCCCATGGGAGGGGGCGGTCGAAGAGACCCAGTACTTC
NA	TRBV6-5	NA	TRBJ1-1	17	CASSYLFLGVRDTEAFF	TGTGCCAGCAGTTACTTGTTTTTGGGTGTGCGGGACACTGAAGCTTTCTTT
many	TRBV7-2	NA	TRBJ2-5	15	CASSINLGYQETQYF	TGTGCCAGCAGTATTAATTTGGGGTACCAAGAGACCCAGTACTTC
many	TRBV7-9	TRBD2	TRBJ2-5	14	CASSPSGSQETQYF	TGTGCCAGCAGTCCTAGCGGATCTCAAGAGACCCAGTACTTC
medium-sized	TRBV14	TRBD1	TRBJ2-7	13	CASSRDRAGEQYF	TGTGCCAGCAGTCGGGACAGGGCCGGCGAGCAGTACTTC
many	TRBV6-5	NA	TRBJ1-3	14	CASSYSSGGNTIYF	TGTGCCAGCAGTTACTCGAGCGGTGGAAACACCATATATTTT
many	TRBV3-1	NA	TRBJ1-5	14	CASSQEGVWQPQHF	TGTGCCAGCAGCCAAGAGGGGGTCTGGCAGCCCCAGCATTTT
medium-sized	TRBV11-2	NA	TRBJ2-6	18	CASTLIRGQGTGANVLTF	TGTGCCAGCACCCTAATCCGGGGCCAAGGCACTGGGGCCAACGTCCTGACTTTC
NA	TRBV3-1	NA	TRBJ2-2	14	CASSSGTVTGELFF	TGTGCCAGCAGCTCCGGGACTGTCACCGGGGAGCTGTTTTTT
many	TRBV19	TRBD2	TRBJ2-7	15	CASSIAGGFAYEQYF	TGTGCCAGTAGTATAGCGGGGGGGTTCGCCTACGAGCAGTACTTC
many	TRBV6-2/TRBV6-3	NA	TRBJ2-1	16	CASTADRAIKRNEQFF	TGTGCCAGCACCGCCGACAGAGCAATTAAGCGGAATGAGCAGTTCTTC
few	TRBV12-3/TRBV12-4	TRBD1	TRBJ2-5	15	CASSSTTGFVETQYF	TGTGCCAGCAGTTCGACGACAGGGTTCGTTGAGACCCAGTACTTC
many	TRBV28	TRBD2	TRBJ2-1	14	CASRLLAGHNEQFF	TGTGCCAGCCGTCTCCTAGCGGGGCACAATGAGCAGTTCTTC
NA	TRBV7-7	TRBD1	TRBJ2-2	17	CASSLGGGTGNTGELFF	TGTGCTAGCAGCTTAGGTGGGGGGACAGGCAACACCGGGGAGCTGTTTTTT
few	TRBV19	NA	TRBJ1-4	13	CASRRGTNEKLFF	TGTGCCAGTAGAAGGGGGACTAATGAAAAACTGTTTTTT
NA	TRBV28	TRBD1	TRBJ1-4	12	CASTAGGEKLFF	TGTGCCAGCACCGCAGGGGGAGAAAAACTGTTTTTT
NA	TRBV12-3/TRBV12-4	TRBD1	TRBJ1-1	14	CASSFQQGATEAFF	TGTGCCAGCAGTTTTCAACAGGGGGCCACTGAAGCTTTCTTT
many	TRBV5-1	NA	TRBJ2-1	13	CASSFGTYNEQFF	TGCGCCAGCAGCTTCGGGACATACAATGAGCAGTTCTTC
many	TRBV7-6	TRBD1	TRBJ2-1	13	CASSARQGNEQFF	TGTGCCAGCAGCGCACGACAGGGCAATGAGCAGTTCTTC
many	TRBV7-8	NA	TRBJ1-3	15	CASSLGVSSENTIYF	TGTGCCAGCAGCTTAGGGGTCTCCTCTGAAAACACCATATATTTT
medium-sized	TRBV20-1	TRBD1	TRBJ1-1	13	CSGGGRAGPEAFF	TGCAGTGGAGGGGGCAGGGCGGGCCCTGAAGCTTTCTTT
NA	TRBV10-3	TRBD1	TRBJ2-7	15	CAISKMTGGLDEQYF	TGTGCCATCAGCAAGATGACAGGGGGCCTGGACGAGCAGTACTTC
many	TRBV20-1	NA	TRBJ2-1	14	CSARDSTGSQGQFF	TGCAGTGCTAGAGATAGCACAGGGAGCCAGGGGCAGTTCTTC
many	TRBV9	NA	TRBJ2-1	15	CASSVGVRERNEQFF	TGTGCCAGCAGCGTAGGGGTCAGGGAAAGGAATGAGCAGTTCTTC
medium-sized	TRBV2	NA	TRBJ1-2	15	CASSPNVGTNYGYTF	TGTGCCAGCAGTCCTAATGTGGGGACTAACTATGGCTACACCTTC
many	TRBV12-3/TRBV12-4	NA	TRBJ2-1	13	CASSPTSGALKFF	TGTGCCAGCAGTCCGACCTCAGGGGCTCTGAAGTTCTTC
NA	TRBV29-1	TRBD1	TRBJ2-3	16	CSVERAGQGLTDTQYF	TGCAGCGTTGAGAGAGCGGGACAGGGGCTCACAGATACGCAGTATTTT
medium-sized	TRBV30	NA	TRBJ2-2	14	CACQGKGDTGELFF	TGTGCCTGTCAGGGGAAGGGAGACACCGGGGAGCTGTTTTTT
many	TRBV5-1	NA	TRBJ2-2	13	CASSWRTSWELFF	TGCGCCAGCAGCTGGAGGACATCCTGGGAGCTGTTTTTT
many	TRBV29-1	TRBD2	TRBJ2-5	16	CSVGGGAVRGKETQYF	TGCAGCGTGGGGGGGGGAGCGGTCCGCGGGAAAGAGACCCAGTACTTC
many	TRBV7-9	NA	TRBJ2-7	17	CASSSTLQSRVEGEQYF	TGTGCCAGCAGTTCTACCCTCCAAAGCAGGGTGGAGGGCGAGCAGTACTTC
medium-sized	TRBV12-3/TRBV12-4	TRBD2	TRBJ2-1	14	CASRTGTSGLTQFF	TGTGCCAGCAGAACCGGGACTAGCGGGCTTACCCAGTTCTTC
medium-sized	TRBV2	TRBD2	TRBJ2-1	15	CASSERLAGNNEQFF	TGTGCCAGCTCCGAAAGACTAGCGGGAAACAATGAGCAGTTCTTC
medium-sized	TRBV7-2	NA	TRBJ1-4	15	CASSLAGGTNEKLFF	TGTGCCAGCAGCTTAGCAGGTGGCACTAATGAAAAACTGTTTTTT
many	TRBV4-3	TRBD2	TRBJ2-1	16	CASSQDGLADDNEQFF	TGCGCCAGCAGCCAAGATGGACTAGCGGACGACAATGAGCAGTTCTTC
NA	TRBV4-3	TRBD1	TRBJ1-1	15	CASSQDQGASTEAFF	TGCGCCAGCAGCCAAGACCAGGGGGCTAGCACTGAAGCTTTCTTT
NA	TRBV3-1	NA	TRBJ2-5	14	CASSQMLSGETQYF	TGTGCCAGCAGCCAAATGCTTAGTGGAGAGACCCAGTACTTC
many	TRBV2	NA	TRBJ1-5	15	CASSEGGRSNQPQHF	TGTGCCAGCAGTGAGGGGGGGCGCAGCAATCAGCCCCAGCATTTT
medium-sized	TRBV12-3/TRBV12-4	NA	TRBJ1-2	13	CASSIPTVNGYTF	TGTGCCAGCAGTATTCCGACAGTAAATGGCTACACCTTC
many	TRBV7-9	NA	TRBJ2-3	13	CASSLDPADTQYF	TGTGCCAGCAGCTTAGATCCGGCAGATACGCAGTATTTT
large	TRBV28	NA	TRBJ1-5	15	CASRIWHHSNQPQHF	TGTGCCAGCAGGATATGGCATCATAGCAATCAGCCCCAGCATTTT
many	TRBV2	TRBD1	TRBJ1-1	15	CASRPGQGARTEAFF	TGTGCCAGCAGACCGGGACAGGGGGCGCGCACTGAAGCTTTCTTT
many	TRBV20-1	NA	TRBJ1-5	16	CSARAGTTDSNQPQHF	TGCAGTGCTAGGGCCGGGACAACCGATAGCAATCAGCCCCAGCATTTT
many	TRBV5-4	NA	TRBJ2-7	14	CASSLEQGIYEQYF	TGTGCCAGCAGCTTAGAGCAGGGTATCTACGAGCAGTACTTC
many	TRBV29-1	TRBD2	TRBJ2-5	13	CSGLAGGQETQYF	TGCAGCGGATTAGCGGGAGGGCAAGAGACCCAGTACTTC
many	TRBV4-1	NA	TRBJ2-2	15	CASSSYSSGDGELFF	TGCGCCAGCAGCTCTTATTCCAGTGGAGACGGGGAGCTGTTTTTT
many	TRBV20-1	NA	TRBJ1-3	13	CSAQARSGNTIYF	TGCAGTGCCCAGGCTCGCTCTGGAAACACCATATATTTT
many	TRBV5-1	NA	TRBJ2-2	15	CASSLGGDTTGELFF	TGCGCCAGCAGCCTAGGAGGGGACACAACCGGGGAGCTGTTTTTT